This T cell receptor beta chain was captured in a study of chemoradiotherapy in HPV16-positive cancers. Study details: Two HPV16-positive patients' cells yielded candidate HPV-specific clones and common motifs.

Clones were sequenced by immunoSEQ multiplex PCR, and TCRdb holds only the in-frame ones, with some missing. The sample lists about 12,000 clones, 65% occurring once. This CDR3 is 15 amino acids long. The germline V gene encodes CDR1 MRHNA and CDR2 SNTAGT. J was trimmed by 4 bases and V by 2 bases; bases with no gene match: 4. Sampling was carried out from a patient who underwent chemoradiotherapy. The source is a human donor with HPV-associated anogenital cancer. V is TRBV6-4 and J is TRBJ2-3; 9 positions agree with TRBD2. The CDR3 DNA sequence: TGTGCCAGCAGTGACGCGGGGGGGGCCGCAGATACGCAGTATTTT. This sequence encodes CASSDAGGAADTQYF.